This T cell receptor (beta chain) was observed in a study of T cells in Graves' hyperthyroidism and ophthalmopathy. Overall study: Staff took peripheral blood when the initial diagnosis was made, before any treatment began.

The junction had 9 bases not matched to a gene; V was cut back by 6 bases and J by 6 bases. The CDR3 is 15 amino acids. RNA transcripts served as the template for amplifying TCR beta CDR3 regions. A set of HTBI primers served as the primers for a first-round RT-PCR of the TCR CDR3. TCRdb re-called the multiplex PCR reads through MiXCR, storing one row per CDR3 protein. The table records hundreds of thousands of distinct CDR3 sequences, 14% of them present only once. In regard to this clonotype: Its specificity is not known.

Hyperthyroidism in the patients, aged 18 to 65, was newly diagnosed and under 2 months in duration. Study-wide results and limits: The model forecast ophthalmopathy, anticipating it by a median approximately 6 months before onset. From stable hyperthyroidism, ophthalmopathy was separated by a 13 V-J model.

The sequenced material came from blood. The chain combines TRBV12-3 or TRBV12-4 with TRBJ2-3, with 10 bases aligning to TRBD2. The origin of this receptor is a woman aged 18-30 years with Graves' hyperthyroidism. The DNA of the CDR3 is TGTGCCAGCAGCCTCAGCGGGAGGGCCTGGGATACGCAGTATTTT. Amino acids: CASSLSGRAWDTQYF.